This note documents a single TCR beta chain sequence. Its matching antigen is unknown. V was pared by 8 bases and J by 5 bases, with 15 bases between. Germline V lookup: CDR1 SEHNR, CDR2 FQNEAQ (reference sequence). The CDR3 length is 13 residues. The sample belongs to a study of T cells after yellow fever vaccination. Study summary: Fractions of low cell number were prepared using SMART-Seq v4 Ultra Low Input. Study-wide points: From the bulk population, abundant clonotypes could contaminate and appear within FACS-sorted repertoires. The secondary response was weaker, and its peak arrived faster, on day 5 versus 15.

TCRdb reprocessed the 5' RACE reads with MiXCR, giving one entry per CDR3 protein. The sample lists some 350,000 distinct CDR3 sequences, 8.5% to 9% occurring once. The receptor was isolated from a man younger than 30 who received the YFV17D yellow fever vaccine. The material sequenced was PBMCs, taken on the day of the first yellow fever vaccination. The rearrangement uses TRBV7-9 and TRBJ2-5; D gene ambiguous. The CDR3 loop reads CASRHPMGETQYF. The CDR3 nucleotides are TGTGCCAGCCGACACCCGATGGGCGAGACCCAGTACTTC.